What follows are 10 T cell receptor beta chains derived from one specimen sequenced in a study of T cell responses to AZD1222 COVID-19 vaccine. Produced via immunoSEQ multiplex PCR; TCRdb's table is partial and in-frame only. The table includes about 180,000 clones, around nine tenths detected once. The specimen was peripheral blood, collected on day 0 of AZD1222 vaccination. These receptors originate from an adult in good health.

This clone was observed once. This chain uses TRBV29-1 with TRBJ2-1, with 11 bases aligning to TRBD2. This CDR3 spans 14 amino acids. The V gene's germline CDR1 is SQVTM and CDR2 ANQGSEA. V trimming: 5 bases; J trimming: 4 bases; junction bases outside the gene matches: 4. CDR3 sequence (DNA): TGCAGCGTTATAACTAGCGGGAGTTACAATGAGCAGTTCTTC. This sequence encodes CSVITSGSYNEQFF.

The rearrangement links TRBV28 to TRBJ2-7; D is unresolved. The V end lost 7 bases, the J end lost 0 bases, and 10 bases lay between the germline ends. The germline gives CDR1 MDHEN, CDR2 SYDVKM. There are 13 residues in the CDR3. The CDR3 sequence: CASTDPSSYEQYF. The CDR3 DNA reads as TGTGCCAGCACGGACCCGTCCTCCTACGAGCAGTACTTC.

The chain joins TRBV24-1 to TRBJ1-2; tentative D call: TRBD1 (5 bases). The length of the CDR3 is 16 residues. Trimming stripped 4 bases from V and 0 bases from J, with 14 bases between. CDR1 KGHDR and CDR2 SFDVKD come from the germline V gene. In nucleotides, the CDR3 is TGTGCCACCAGTGAGTCGGCAGGGACGGCTAACTATGGCTACACCTTC. This gives the protein CATSESAGTANYGYTF.

The gene calls are TRBV11-2 and TRBJ1-6; no clear D. The germline V and J ends were trimmed by 1 base and 5 bases, with 9 bases remaining between them. CDR3 length: 15 amino acids. The V gene's germline CDR1 is SGHAT and CDR2 FQNNGV. The CDR3 region is CASSLVGGDNSPLHF. The CDR3, as DNA: TGTGCCAGCAGCTTAGTAGGTGGGGATAATTCACCCCTCCACTTT. The full variable domain, with the rest looked up from reference TRBV11-2 and TRBJ1-6, is EAGVAQSPRYKIIEKRQSVAFWCNPISGHATLYWYQQILGQGPKLLIQFQNNGVVDDSQLPKDRFSAERLKGVDSTLKIQPAKLEDSAVYLCASSLVGGDNSPLHFGNGTRLTVT.

This clone was seen only once. The J gene is TRBJ1-1, the V gene TRBV18, with 7 bases that match TRBD1. Unmatched junction bases numbered 6, after V lost 6 bases and J lost 2 bases. The CDR3 has 14 residues. CDR1 is KGHSH, CDR2 LQKENI, per germline. Here the CDR3 DNA reads TGTGCCAGCTCCGGGACAGCGACAAACACTGAAGCTTTCTTT. Translated, it gives CASSGTATNTEAFF.

CDR3 residues: CASSLIGSSEAFF. CDR3 bases: TGTGCCAGCAGCTTAATTGGTTCTTCTGAAGCTTTCTTT. The chain uses TRBV7-2 and TRBJ1-1; D not certain. V gave up 2 bases and J gave up 6 bases, with 10 bases separating them. CDR3 length equals 13 residues. The germline V gene has CDR1 SGHTA and CDR2 FQGNSA.

The chain links TRBV28 to TRBJ1-5, with a possible D match to TRBD1 (6 bases). Deletions cut 3 bases from V and 3 bases from J, with 15 bases between. CDR3 length equals 16 residues. Per the germline V gene, CDR1 is MDHEN and CDR2 is SYDVKM. The CDR3 sequence: CASSFYLDSLNQPQHF. The CDR3 DNA follows: TGTGCCAGCAGTTTTTATCTGGACAGCCTCAATCAGCCCCAGCATTTT. The full variable domain, its missing parts supplied by reference TRBV28 and TRBJ1-5, is DVKVTQSSRYLVKRTGEKVFLECVQDMDHENMFWYRQDPGLGLRLIYFSYDVKMKEKGDIPEGYSVSREKKERFSLILESASTNQTSMYLCASSFYLDSLNQPQHFGDGTRLSIL.

The CDR3 DNA sequence: TGTGCCAGCAGCTTAGCGGGCGCCTGGACAGGGGAAAACTATGGCTACACCTTC. It yields the protein CASSLAGAWTGENYGYTF. This sequence joins TRBV7-9 and TRBJ1-2, with TRBD1 matching 9 bases. Germline V gene lookup returns CDR1 SEHNR and CDR2 FQNEAQ (reference sequence). Losses at the gene ends were 0 bases for V and 2 bases for J; bases not matched to a gene: 10. The CDR3 contains 18 residues.

V and J are TRBV24-1 and TRBJ1-2, with D uncertain. Between the trimmed V and J ends, which lost 5 bases and 2 bases, there was a span of 8 bases. The CDR3 extends over 13 amino acids. Germline CDR1 reads KGHDR; CDR2 reads SFDVKD. The CDR3 sequence is CATSVGRNYGYTF. The CDR3 DNA sequence: TGTGCCACCAGTGTCGGCAGGAACTATGGCTACACCTTC.

The chain is built from TRBV7-9 and TRBJ2-1; 8 nucleotides line up with TRBD2. The CDR3 runs 18 residues. The V gene end was trimmed by 2 bases and the J gene end by 6 bases; junction bases not matched to a gene: 15. Per germline, CDR1 SEHNR and CDR2 FQNEAQ (reference sequence). CDR3 coding DNA: TGTGCCAGCAGCTTATCCCCTCGGATAGCGGGGCGCCTCAATGAGCAGTTCTTC. This gives the protein CASSLSPRIAGRLNEQFF.